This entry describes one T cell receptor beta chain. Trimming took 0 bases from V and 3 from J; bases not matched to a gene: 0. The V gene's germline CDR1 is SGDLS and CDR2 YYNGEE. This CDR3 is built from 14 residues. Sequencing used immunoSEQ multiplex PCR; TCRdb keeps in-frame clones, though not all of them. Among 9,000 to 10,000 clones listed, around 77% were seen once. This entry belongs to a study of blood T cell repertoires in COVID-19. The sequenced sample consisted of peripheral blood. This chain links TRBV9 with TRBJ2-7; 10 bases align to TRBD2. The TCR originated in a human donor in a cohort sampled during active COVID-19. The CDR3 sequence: CASSVASGSYEQYF. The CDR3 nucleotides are TGTGCCAGCAGCGTAGCTAGCGGGAGCTACGAGCAGTACTTC.